The 3 T cell receptor beta chains listed next were all sequenced from one sample in a study of OX40 agonist ivuxolimab in advanced cancers. Produced via immunoSEQ multiplex PCR; TCRdb's table is partial and in-frame only. The sample includes some 50,000 clones, roughly 90% of them seen just once. The sample here was CD4+ or CD8+ T cells sorted from blood, taken in a trial of the OX40 agonist ivuxolimab. The receptors were sampled from an adult with an advanced solid tumor such as melanoma, head and neck, liver or kidney cancer.

The gene calls are TRBV6-5 and TRBJ1-2; TRBD1 aligns across 8 bases. CDR3 length: 15 residues. CDR1 is MNHEY and CDR2 is SVGAGI in the germline V gene. V trimming: 6 bases; J trimming: 2 bases; junction bases outside the gene matches: 8. The CDR3 DNA sequence: TGTGCCAGCAGCCCCGCGGGGACAGGCAACTATGGCTACACCTTC. Translated: CASSPAGTGNYGYTF.

This clone was found a few times. V gene TRBV4-1 combines with J gene TRBJ2-2; no firm D call. Trimming removed 3 bases from V and 4 bases from J, with 9 bases in between. Germline CDR1 reads MGHRA; CDR2 reads YSYEKL. This CDR3 spans 14 amino acids. The CDR3 spells CASSHIGSTGELFF. CDR3 in DNA: TGCGCCAGCAGCCATATTGGAAGCACCGGGGAGCTGTTTTTT.

V usage is TRBV28 and J usage is TRBJ2-2; no firm D call. The CDR3 loop spans 14 amino acids. Looked up from germline, CDR1 is MDHEN and CDR2 is SYDVKM. V was trimmed by 1 base and J by 1 base, leaving 4 bases between them. Here the CDR3 DNA reads TGTGCCAGCAGTTTATTGGGGAACACCGGGGAGCTGTTTTTT. Its protein is CASSLLGNTGELFF.